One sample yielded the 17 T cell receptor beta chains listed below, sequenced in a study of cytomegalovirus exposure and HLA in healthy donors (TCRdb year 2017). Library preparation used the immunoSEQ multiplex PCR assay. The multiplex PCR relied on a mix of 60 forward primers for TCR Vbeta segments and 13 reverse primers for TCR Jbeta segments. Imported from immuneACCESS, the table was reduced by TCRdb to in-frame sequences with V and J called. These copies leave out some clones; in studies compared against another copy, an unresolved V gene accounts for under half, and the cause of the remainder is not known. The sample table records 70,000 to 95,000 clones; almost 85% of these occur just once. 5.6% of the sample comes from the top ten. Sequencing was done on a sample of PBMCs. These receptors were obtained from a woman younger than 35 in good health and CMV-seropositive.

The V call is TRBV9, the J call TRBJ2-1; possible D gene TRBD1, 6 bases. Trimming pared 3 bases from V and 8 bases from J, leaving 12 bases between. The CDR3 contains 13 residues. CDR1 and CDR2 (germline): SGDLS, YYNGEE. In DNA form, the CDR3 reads TGTGCCAGCAGCGCACAGGGTGGCTATGAGCAGTTCTTC. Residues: CASSAQGGYEQFF.

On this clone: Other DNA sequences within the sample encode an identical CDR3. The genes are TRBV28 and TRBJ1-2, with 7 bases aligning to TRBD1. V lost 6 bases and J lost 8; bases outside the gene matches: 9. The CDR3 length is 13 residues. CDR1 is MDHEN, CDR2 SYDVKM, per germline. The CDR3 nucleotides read TGTGCCAGCAGCTACCACGAAGGGGGCGGCTACACCTTC. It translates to CASSYHEGGGYTF.

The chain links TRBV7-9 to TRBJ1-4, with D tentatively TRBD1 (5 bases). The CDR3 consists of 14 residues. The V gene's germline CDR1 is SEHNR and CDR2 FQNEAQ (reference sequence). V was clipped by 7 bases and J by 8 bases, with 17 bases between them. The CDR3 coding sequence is TGTGCCAGCACGGAAGGGGTGACGCGCGAAAAACTGTTTTTT. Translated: CASTEGVTREKLFF.

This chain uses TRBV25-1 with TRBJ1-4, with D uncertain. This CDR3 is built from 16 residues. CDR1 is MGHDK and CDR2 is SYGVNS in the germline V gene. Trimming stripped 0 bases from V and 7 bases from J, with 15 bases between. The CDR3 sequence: CASSEYSSHRSEKLFF. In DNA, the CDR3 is TGTGCCAGCAGTGAATATTCCTCTCACCGCAGTGAAAAACTGTTTTTT.

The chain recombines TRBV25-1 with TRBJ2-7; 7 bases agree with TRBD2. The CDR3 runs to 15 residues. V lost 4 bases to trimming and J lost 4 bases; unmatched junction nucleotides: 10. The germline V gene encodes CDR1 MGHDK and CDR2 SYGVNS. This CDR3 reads CASSGDRGGAYEQYF. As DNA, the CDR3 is TGTGCCAGCAGTGGGGACCGCGGGGGAGCTTACGAGCAGTACTTC.

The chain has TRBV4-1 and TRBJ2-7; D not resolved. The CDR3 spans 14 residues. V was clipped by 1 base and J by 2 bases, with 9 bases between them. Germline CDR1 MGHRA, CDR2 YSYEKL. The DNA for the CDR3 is TGCGCCAGCAGCCAAGGCGACATGACCTACGAGCAGTACTTC. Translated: CASSQGDMTYEQYF.

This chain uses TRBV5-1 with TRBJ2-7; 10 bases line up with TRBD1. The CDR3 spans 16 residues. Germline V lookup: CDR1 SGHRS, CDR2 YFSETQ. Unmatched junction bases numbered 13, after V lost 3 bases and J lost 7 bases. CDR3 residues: CASSWNRDRGHWEQYF. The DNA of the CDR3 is TGCGCCAGCAGCTGGAACCGGGACAGGGGTCATTGGGAGCAGTACTTC.

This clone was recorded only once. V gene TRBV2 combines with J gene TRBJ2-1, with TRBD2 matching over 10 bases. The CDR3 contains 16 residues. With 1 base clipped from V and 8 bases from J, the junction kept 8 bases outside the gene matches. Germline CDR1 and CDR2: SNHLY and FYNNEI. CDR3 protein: CASSEVLAGVMYEQFF. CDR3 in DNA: TGTGCCAGCAGTGAAGTTCTAGCGGGAGTTATGTATGAGCAGTTCTTC.

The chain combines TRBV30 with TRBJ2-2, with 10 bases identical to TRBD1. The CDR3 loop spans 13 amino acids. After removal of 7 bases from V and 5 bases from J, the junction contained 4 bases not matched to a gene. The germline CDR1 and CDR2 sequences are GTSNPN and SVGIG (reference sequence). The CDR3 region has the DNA TGTGCCTCAAGGACAGGGGGAACCGGGGAGCTGTTTTTT. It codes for CASRTGGTGELFF.

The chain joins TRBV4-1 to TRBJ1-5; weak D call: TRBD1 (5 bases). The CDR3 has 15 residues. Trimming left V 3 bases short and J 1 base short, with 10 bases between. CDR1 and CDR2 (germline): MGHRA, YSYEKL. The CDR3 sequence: CASSQRRGSNQPQHF. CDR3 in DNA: TGCGCCAGCAGCCAGAGGCGGGGCAGCAATCAGCCCCAGCATTTT.

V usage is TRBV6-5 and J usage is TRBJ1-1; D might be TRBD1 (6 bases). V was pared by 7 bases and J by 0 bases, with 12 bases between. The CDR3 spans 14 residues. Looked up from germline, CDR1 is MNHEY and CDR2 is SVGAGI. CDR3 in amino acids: CASNPTGMNTEAFF. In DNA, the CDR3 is TGTGCCAGCAACCCGACAGGCATGAACACTGAAGCTTTCTTT.

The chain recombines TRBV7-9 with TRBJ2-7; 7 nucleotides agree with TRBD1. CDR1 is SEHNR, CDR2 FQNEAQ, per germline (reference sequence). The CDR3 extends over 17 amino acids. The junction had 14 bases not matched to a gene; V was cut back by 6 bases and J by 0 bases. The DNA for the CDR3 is TGTGCCAGCAGTCACGACGAGGGCAGGGGGTCCTCCTACGAGCAGTACTTC. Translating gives CASSHDEGRGSSYEQYF.

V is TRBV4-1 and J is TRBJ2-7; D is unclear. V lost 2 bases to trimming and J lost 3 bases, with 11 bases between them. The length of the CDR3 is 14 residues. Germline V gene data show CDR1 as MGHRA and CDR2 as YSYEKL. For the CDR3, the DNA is TGCGCCAGCAGCCAACGAGAGCTCGACTACGAGCAGTACTTC. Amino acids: CASSQRELDYEQYF.

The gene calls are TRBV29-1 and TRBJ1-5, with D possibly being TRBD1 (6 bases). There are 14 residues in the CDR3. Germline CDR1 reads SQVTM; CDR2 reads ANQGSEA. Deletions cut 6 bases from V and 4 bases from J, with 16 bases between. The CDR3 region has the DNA TGCAGCGTGGGATCTACAGGGAGTAATCAGCCCCAGCATTTT. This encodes CSVGSTGSNQPQHF.

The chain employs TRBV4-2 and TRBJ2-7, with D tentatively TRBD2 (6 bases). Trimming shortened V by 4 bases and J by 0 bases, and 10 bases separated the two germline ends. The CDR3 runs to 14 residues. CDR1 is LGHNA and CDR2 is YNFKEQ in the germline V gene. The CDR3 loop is CASSLGGSSYEQYF. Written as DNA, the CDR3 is TGTGCCAGCAGCCTCGGGGGTAGCTCCTACGAGCAGTACTTC.

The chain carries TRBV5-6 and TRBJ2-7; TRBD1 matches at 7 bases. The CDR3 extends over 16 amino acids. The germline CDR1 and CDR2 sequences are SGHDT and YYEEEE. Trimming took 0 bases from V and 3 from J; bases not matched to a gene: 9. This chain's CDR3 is CASSLGVGTENYEQYF. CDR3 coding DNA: TGTGCCAGCAGCTTGGGGGTGGGGACAGAAAACTACGAGCAGTACTTC.

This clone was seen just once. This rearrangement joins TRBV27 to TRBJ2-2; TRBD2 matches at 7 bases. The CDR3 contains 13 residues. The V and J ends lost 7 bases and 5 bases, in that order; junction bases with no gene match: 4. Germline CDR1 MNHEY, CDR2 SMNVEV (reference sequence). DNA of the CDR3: TGTGCCAGCATTCCGCGGGGGACCGGGGAGCTGTTTTTT. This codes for CASIPRGTGELFF.